What follows is one T cell receptor beta chain and its context. This CDR3 spans 14 amino acids. The germline V gene encodes CDR1 LNHDA and CDR2 SQIVND (reference sequence). Trimming shortened V by 4 bases and J by 5 bases, and 14 bases separated the two germline ends. This sample is drawn from a study of blood T cell repertoires in COVID-19. Looking at the study overall: Whether acute or convalescent, the COVID-19 samples came from the United States, Italy and Spain.

In the authors' workflow: Amplified reference gene primers provided the basis for estimating nucleated cell counts. Only in-frame clones appear in the TCRdb table, and some are missing; sequencing was by immunoSEQ multiplex PCR. V, J and clone size are taken as reported in that table, and D and trimming were inferred from the DNA itself. In the table there are approximately 45,000 clones, roughly 86% of which are singletons. The V gene is TRBV19, the J gene TRBJ2-5, with D possibly matching TRBD1 (5 bases). Material for sequencing was peripheral blood. This TCR was sampled from a man aged 40-49 years with active COVID-19. CDR3 loop: CASSTGSRRETQYF. The CDR3 DNA sequence: TGTGCCAGTAGTACAGGGTCCCGGCGGGAGACCCAGTACTTC.